This T cell receptor beta chain was sequenced during a study of regulatory T cells in long-lasting Graves disease. Germline assignment: CDR1 LNHDA and CDR2 SQIVND (reference sequence). The CDR3 is 16 residues long. V trimming: 2 bases; J trimming: 4 bases; junction bases outside the gene matches: 8. Time point reported: newly diagnosed GD, antithyroid drugs for less than 3 months. Making the TCR library involved RNA that had been extracted from PBMCs. Relying on iRepertoire HTBI primers and Arm-PCR of CDR3 regions, the team built TCR beta libraries. Source study methods: Across samples, 55 to 75 TRBV and 13 to 15 TRBJ segments were found. One entry per CDR3 protein, called by TCRdb with MiXCR from the multiplex PCR reads. TCRdb assigned the V and J calls; the authors' analysis was not used. Among about 400,000 distinct CDR3 sequences, roughly 15% were seen once, and the ten largest hold over 7.5%. The table lists this clonotype with a few counts.

This same sample was also part of a study on T cells in Graves' hyperthyroidism and ophthalmopathy.

The receptor was isolated from a middle-aged woman with Graves disease. The specimen was peripheral blood mononuclear cells (PBMCs), collected at new diagnosis, from a patient treated with antithyroid drugs. V and J are TRBV19 and TRBJ1-5; TRBD1 matches 7 bases. CDR3 residues: CASSIWRTGENQPQHF. CDR3 bases: TGTGCCAGTAGTATATGGAGGACAGGTGAAAATCAGCCCCAGCATTTT.